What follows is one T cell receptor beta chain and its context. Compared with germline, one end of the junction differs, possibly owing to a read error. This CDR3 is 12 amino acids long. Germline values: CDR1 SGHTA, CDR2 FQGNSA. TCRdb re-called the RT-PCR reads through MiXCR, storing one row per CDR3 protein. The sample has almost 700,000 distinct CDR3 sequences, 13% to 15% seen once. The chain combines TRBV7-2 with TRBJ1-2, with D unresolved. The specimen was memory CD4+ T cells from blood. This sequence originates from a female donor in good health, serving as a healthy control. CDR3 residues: CASSFLFDGYNF. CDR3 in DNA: TGTGCCAGCAGCTTTCTATTCGATGGCTACAACTTC.